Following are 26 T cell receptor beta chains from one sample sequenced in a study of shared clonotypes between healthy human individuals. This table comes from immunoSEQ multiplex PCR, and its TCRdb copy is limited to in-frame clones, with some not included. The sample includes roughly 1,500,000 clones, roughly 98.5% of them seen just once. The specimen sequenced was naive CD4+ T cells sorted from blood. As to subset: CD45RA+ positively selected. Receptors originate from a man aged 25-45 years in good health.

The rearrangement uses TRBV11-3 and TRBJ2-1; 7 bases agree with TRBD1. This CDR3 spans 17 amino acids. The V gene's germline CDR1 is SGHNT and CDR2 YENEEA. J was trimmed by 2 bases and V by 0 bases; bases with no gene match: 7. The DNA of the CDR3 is TGTGCCAGCAGCTTAGATCCATCGACAGGGACCTACAATGAGCAGTTCTTC. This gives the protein CASSLDPSTGTYNEQFF.

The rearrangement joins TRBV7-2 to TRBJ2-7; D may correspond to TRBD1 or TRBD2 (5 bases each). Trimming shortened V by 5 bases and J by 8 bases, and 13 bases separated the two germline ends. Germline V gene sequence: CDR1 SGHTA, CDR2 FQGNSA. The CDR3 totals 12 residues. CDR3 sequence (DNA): TGTGCCAGCAGCCTCCCGGGACGCCAGCAGTACTTC. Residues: CASSLPGRQQYF.

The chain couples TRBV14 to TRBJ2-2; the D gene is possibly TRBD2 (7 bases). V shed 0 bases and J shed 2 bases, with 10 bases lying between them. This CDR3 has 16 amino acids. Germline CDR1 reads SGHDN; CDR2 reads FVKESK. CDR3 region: CASSQDGGRNTGELFF. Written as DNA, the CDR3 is TGTGCCAGCAGCCAAGACGGGGGGCGCAACACCGGGGAGCTGTTTTTT.

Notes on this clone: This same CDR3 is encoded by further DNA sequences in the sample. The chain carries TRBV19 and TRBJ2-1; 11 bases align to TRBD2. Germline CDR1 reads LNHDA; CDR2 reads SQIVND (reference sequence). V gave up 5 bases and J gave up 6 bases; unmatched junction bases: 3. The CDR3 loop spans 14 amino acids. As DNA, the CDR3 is TGTGCCAGTAGTTTAGCGGGAGGGCCCAATGAGCAGTTCTTC. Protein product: CASSLAGGPNEQFF. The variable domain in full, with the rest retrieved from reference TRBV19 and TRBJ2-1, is DGGITQSPKYLFRKEGQNVTLSCEQNLNHDAMYWYRQDPGQGLRLIYYSQIVNDFQKGDIAEGYSVSREKKESFPLTVTSAQKNPTAFYLCASSLAGGPNEQFFGPGTRLTVL.

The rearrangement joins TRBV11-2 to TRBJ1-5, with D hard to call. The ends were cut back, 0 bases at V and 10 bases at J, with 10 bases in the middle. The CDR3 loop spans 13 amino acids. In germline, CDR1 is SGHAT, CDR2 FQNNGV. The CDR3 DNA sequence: TGTGCCAGCAGCTTAGATGGTAGATACCCCCAGCATTTT. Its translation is CASSLDGRYPQHF.

The CDR3 region is CASSTDTYEQYF. CDR3 DNA: TGTGCCAGTAGTACCGACACCTACGAGCAGTACTTC. The chain links TRBV19 to TRBJ2-7; no clear D. With 4 bases removed from V and 2 bases from J, the gap between germline ends came to 6 bases. Germline loops: CDR1 LNHDA, CDR2 SQIVND (reference sequence). This CDR3 contains 12 residues.

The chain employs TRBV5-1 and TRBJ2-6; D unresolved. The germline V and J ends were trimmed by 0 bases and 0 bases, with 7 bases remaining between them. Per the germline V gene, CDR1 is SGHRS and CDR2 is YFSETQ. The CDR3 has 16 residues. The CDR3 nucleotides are TGCGCCAGCAGCTTGGGGTGGAGCTCTGGGGCCAACGTCCTGACTTTC. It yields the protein CASSLGWSSGANVLTF.

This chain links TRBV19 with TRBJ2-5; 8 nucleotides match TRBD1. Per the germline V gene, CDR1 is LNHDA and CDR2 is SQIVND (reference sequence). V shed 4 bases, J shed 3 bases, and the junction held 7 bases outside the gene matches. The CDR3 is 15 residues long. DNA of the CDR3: TGTGCCAGTAGTACCGGGACAGGCCGGGAAGAGACCCAGTACTTC. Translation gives CASSTGTGREETQYF.

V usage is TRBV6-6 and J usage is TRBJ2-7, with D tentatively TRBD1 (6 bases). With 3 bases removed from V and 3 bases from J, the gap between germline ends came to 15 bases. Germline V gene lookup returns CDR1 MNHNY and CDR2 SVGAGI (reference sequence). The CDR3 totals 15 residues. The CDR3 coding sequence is TGTGCCAGCAGTTATCAACAGGGCTTTCGCTACGAGCAGTACTTC. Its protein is CASSYQQGFRYEQYF.

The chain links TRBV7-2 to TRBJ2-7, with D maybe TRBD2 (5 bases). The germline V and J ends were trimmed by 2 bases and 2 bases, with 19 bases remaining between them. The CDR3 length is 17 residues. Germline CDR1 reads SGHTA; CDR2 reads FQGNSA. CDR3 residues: CASSLLRTGIITYEQYF. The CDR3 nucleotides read TGTGCCAGCAGCTTACTTAGGACGGGAATAATCACCTACGAGCAGTACTTC. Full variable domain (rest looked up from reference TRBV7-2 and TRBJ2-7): GAGVSQSPSNKVTEKGKDVELRCDPISGHTALYWYRQSLGQGLEFLIYFQGNSAPDKSGLPSDRFSAERTGGSVSTLTIQRTQQEDSAVYLCASSLLRTGIITYEQYFGPGTRLTVT.

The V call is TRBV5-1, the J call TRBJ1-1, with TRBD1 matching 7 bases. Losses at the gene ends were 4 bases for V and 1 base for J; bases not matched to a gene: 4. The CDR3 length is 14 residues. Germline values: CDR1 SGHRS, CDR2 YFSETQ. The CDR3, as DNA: TGCGCCAGCAGCAAGACAGGGTGGAACACTGAAGCTTTCTTT. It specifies CASSKTGWNTEAFF.

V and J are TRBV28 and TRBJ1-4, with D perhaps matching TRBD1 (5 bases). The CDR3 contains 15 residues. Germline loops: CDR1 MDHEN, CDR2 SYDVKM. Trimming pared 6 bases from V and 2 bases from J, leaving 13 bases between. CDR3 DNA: TGTGCCAGCAGCCCTCCCAGGGCGACTAATGAAAAACTGTTTTTT. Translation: CASSPPRATNEKLFF. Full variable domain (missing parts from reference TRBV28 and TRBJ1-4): DVKVTQSSRYLVKRTGEKVFLECVQDMDHENMFWYRQDPGLGLRLIYFSYDVKMKEKGDIPEGYSVSREKKERFSLILESASTNQTSMYLCASSPPRATNEKLFFGSGTQLSVL.

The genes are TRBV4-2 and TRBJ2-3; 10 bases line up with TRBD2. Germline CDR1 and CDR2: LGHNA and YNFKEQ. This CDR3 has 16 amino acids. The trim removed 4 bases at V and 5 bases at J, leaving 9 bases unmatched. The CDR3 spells CASSLTPQRGGDTQYF. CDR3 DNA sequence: TGTGCCAGCAGCCTTACTCCTCAGCGGGGGGGAGATACGCAGTATTTT.

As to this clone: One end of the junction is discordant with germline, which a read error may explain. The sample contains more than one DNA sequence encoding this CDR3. For the CDR3, the DNA is TGTGCCAGCTCGCCACTAGCGGGAGAGTACGAGCAGTACTTC. Translation: CASSPLAGEYEQYF. V gene TRBV18 combines with J gene TRBJ2-7; 11 bases are a match to TRBD2. The germline CDR1 and CDR2 sequences are KGHSH and LQKENI. The CDR3 loop spans 14 amino acids.

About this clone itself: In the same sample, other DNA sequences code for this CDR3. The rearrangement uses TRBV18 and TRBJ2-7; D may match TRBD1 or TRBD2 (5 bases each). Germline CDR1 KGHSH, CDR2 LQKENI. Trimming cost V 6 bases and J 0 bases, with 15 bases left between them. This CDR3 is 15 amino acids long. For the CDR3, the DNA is TGTGCCAGCTCGCCAGCCTCGGGGACCTCCTACGAGCAGTACTTC. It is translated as CASSPASGTSYEQYF.

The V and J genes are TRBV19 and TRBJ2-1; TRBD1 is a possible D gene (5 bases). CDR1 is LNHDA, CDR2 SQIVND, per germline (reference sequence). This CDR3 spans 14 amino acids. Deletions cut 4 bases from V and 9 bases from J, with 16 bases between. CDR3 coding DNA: TGTGCCAGTAGTAACGACAGATCCGGCAGTGAGCAGTTCTTC. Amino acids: CASSNDRSGSEQFF.

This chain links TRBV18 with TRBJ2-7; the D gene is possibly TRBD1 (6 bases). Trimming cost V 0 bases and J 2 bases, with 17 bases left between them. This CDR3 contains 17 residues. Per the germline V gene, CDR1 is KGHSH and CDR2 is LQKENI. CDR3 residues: CASSPPRATGTPYEQYF. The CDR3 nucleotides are TGTGCCAGCTCACCACCCAGGGCTACAGGGACCCCCTACGAGCAGTACTTC.

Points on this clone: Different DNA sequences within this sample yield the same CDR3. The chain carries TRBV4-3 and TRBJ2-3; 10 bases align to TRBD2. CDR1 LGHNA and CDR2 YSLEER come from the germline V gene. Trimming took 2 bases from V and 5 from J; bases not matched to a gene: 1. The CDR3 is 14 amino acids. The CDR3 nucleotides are TGCGCCAGCAGCCAAAGCGGGGGGGGAGATACGCAGTATTTT. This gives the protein CASSQSGGGDTQYF.

CDR3 bases: TGTGCCAGCAGGAGGAACAGGGGCTCTGGAAACACCATATATTTT. The encoded protein is CASRRNRGSGNTIYF. This rearrangement joins TRBV7-9 to TRBJ1-3; 7 bases align to TRBD1. With 6 bases clipped from V and 0 bases from J, the junction kept 5 bases outside the gene matches. CDR3 length: 15 amino acids. The germline CDR1 and CDR2 sequences are SEHNR and FQNEAQ (reference sequence).

This CDR3 reads CSVSGSRMFF. Here the CDR3 DNA reads TGCAGCGTCAGCGGGAGTAGAATGTTCTTC. V gene TRBV29-1 combines with J gene TRBJ2-1; 8 nucleotides align to TRBD2. V trimming: 6 bases; J trimming: 15 bases; junction bases outside the gene matches: 7. Germline V gene sequence: CDR1 SQVTM, CDR2 ANQGSEA. The CDR3 spans 10 residues.

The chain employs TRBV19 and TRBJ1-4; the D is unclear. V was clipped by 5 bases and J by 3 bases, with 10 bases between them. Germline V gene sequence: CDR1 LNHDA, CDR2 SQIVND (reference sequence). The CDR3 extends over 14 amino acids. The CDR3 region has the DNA TGTGCCAGTAGTTCCACAAGTTCTAATGAAAAACTGTTTTTT. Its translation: CASSSTSSNEKLFF.

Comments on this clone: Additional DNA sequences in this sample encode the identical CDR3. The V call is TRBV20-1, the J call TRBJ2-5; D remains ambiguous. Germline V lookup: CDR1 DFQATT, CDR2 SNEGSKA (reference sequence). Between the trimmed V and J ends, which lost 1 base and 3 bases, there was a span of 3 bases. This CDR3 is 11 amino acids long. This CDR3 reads CSARGKETQYF. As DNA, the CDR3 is TGCAGTGCTAGAGGAAAAGAGACCCAGTACTTC.

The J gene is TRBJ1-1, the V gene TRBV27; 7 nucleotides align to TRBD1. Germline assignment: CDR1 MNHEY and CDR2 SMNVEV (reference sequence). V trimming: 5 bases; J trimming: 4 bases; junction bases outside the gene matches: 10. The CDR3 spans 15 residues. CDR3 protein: CASSPLRGPGTEAFF. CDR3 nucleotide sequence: TGTGCCAGCAGTCCCCTAAGGGGGCCCGGCACTGAAGCTTTCTTT.

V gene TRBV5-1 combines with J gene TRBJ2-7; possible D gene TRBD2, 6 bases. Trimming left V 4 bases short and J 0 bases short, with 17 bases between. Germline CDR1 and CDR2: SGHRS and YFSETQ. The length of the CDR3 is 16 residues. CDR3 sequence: CASSQTRTTSSYEQYF. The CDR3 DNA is TGCGCCAGCAGCCAAACCAGGACTACAAGCTCCTACGAGCAGTACTTC.

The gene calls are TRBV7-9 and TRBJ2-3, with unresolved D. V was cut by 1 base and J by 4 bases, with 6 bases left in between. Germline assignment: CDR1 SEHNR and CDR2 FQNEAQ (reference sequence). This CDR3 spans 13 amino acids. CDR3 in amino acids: CASSLDRADTQYF. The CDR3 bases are TGTGCCAGCAGCTTAGATCGGGCAGATACGCAGTATTTT. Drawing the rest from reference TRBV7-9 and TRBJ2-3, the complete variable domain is DTGVSQNPRHKITKRGQNVTFRCDPISEHNRLYWYRQTLGQGPEFLTYFQNEAQLEKSRLLSDRFSAERPKGSFSTLEIQRTEQGDSAMYLCASSLDRADTQYFGPGTRLTVL.

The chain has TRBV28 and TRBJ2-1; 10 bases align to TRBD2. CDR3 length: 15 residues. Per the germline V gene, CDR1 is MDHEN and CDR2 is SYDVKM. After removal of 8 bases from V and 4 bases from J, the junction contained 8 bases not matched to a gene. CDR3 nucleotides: TGTGCCAGCCGAAGAGCGGGAGGGGGTTACAATGAGCAGTTCTTC. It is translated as CASRRAGGGYNEQFF.